Shown below are 25 T cell receptor beta chains from a single sample sequenced in a study of blood T cell repertoires in COVID-19 (dated by TCRdb to about 2020). Receptor amplification or capture employed the immunoSEQ multiplex PCR assay. Held by TCRdb, this immuneACCESS table contains in-frame sequences only and omits some clones. Under half of the omission traces to an unresolved V gene where checked; the cause of the rest is unknown. The sample includes about 140,000 clones, with roughly 84% observed a single time. Together, the top ten hold 8.9% of the sample. Sequences were obtained from peripheral blood. Receptors were obtained from a man younger than 40 with COVID-19, enrolled during active disease.

The V call is TRBV27, the J call TRBJ2-1; TRBD1 might be the D (8 bases). CDR1 and CDR2 (germline): MNHEY, SMNVEV (reference sequence). The CDR3 has 16 residues. The V end lost 8 bases, the J end lost 4 bases, and 21 bases lay between the germline ends. CDR3 DNA: TGTGCCAGCGCCAATCAGGGGGCGGGAGATTACAATGAGCAGTTCTTC. Residues: CASANQGAGDYNEQFF.

The CDR3 nucleotides read TGTGCCAGCAGCGCCACTAGCGGGAAGCCTGTGCAGTATTTT. This translates into CASSATSGKPVQYF. The V gene is TRBV7-9, the J gene TRBJ2-3; 10 nucleotides line up with TRBD2. Germline V gene lookup returns CDR1 SEHNR and CDR2 FQNEAQ (reference sequence). CDR3 length equals 14 residues. Losses at the gene ends were 5 bases for V and 11 bases for J; bases not matched to a gene: 10.

The genes are TRBV7-9 and TRBJ1-1, with D possibly being TRBD1 (6 bases). V was clipped by 5 bases and J by 5 bases, with 15 bases between them. The CDR3 extends over 14 amino acids. Germline V CDR1 and CDR2: SEHNR, FQNEAQ (reference sequence). CDR3 sequence: CASSIGQSLTEAFF. Written as DNA, the CDR3 is TGTGCCAGCAGCATTGGACAGAGTTTGACTGAAGCTTTCTTT.

The chain couples TRBV30 to TRBJ2-1; TRBD2 agrees at 9 bases. In germline, CDR1 is GTSNPN, CDR2 SVGIG (reference sequence). V trimming: 6 bases; J trimming: 7 bases; junction bases outside the gene matches: 10. The CDR3 runs to 14 residues. CDR3 nucleotide sequence: TGTGCCTGCCTCCGGGCGGGAGGGCTTAATGAGCAGTTCTTC. This codes for CACLRAGGLNEQFF.

The chain combines TRBV28 with TRBJ2-1; 7 bases match TRBD2. Unmatched junction bases numbered 3, after V lost 6 bases and J lost 7 bases. CDR3 length: 12 residues. CDR1 MDHEN and CDR2 SYDVKM come from the germline V gene. The CDR3: CASRSGANEQFF. The CDR3 bases are TGTGCCAGCAGGAGCGGGGCAAATGAGCAGTTCTTC.

The chain carries TRBV7-2 and TRBJ2-7; 8 positions agree with TRBD1. The CDR3 totals 15 residues. Per germline, CDR1 SGHTA and CDR2 FQGNSA. Trimming at V came to 4 bases and at J to 3 bases, leaving 8 bases not matched to a gene. The CDR3: CASSYKTGDRYEQYF. CDR3 sequence (DNA): TGTGCCAGCAGCTATAAGACAGGGGATCGCTACGAGCAGTACTTC.

The rearrangement joins TRBV12-5 to TRBJ2-1, with 10 bases identical to TRBD1. Per germline, CDR1 LGHNT and CDR2 FRNRAP. This CDR3 spans 16 amino acids. V trimming: 1 base; J trimming: 4 bases; junction bases outside the gene matches: 4. The CDR3 is CASGLAAGQGYNEQFF. For the CDR3, the DNA is TGTGCTAGTGGTTTGGCAGCGGGACAGGGGTACAATGAGCAGTTCTTC.

This chain uses TRBV3-1 (or the pseudogene TRBV3-2) with TRBJ2-5; D uncertain. This CDR3 spans 14 amino acids. V lost 4 bases and J 2 bases, leaving 11 bases between the germline ends. Germline loops: CDR1 LGHDT, CDR2 YNNKEL (reference sequence). Here the CDR3 reads CASSPSPQQETQYF. The CDR3 nucleotides read TGTGCCAGCAGCCCCTCCCCGCAGCAAGAGACCCAGTACTTC.

V is TRBV9 and J is TRBJ2-5; no firm D call. Trimming pared 0 bases from V and 2 bases from J, leaving 8 bases between. Germline values: CDR1 SGDLS, CDR2 YYNGEE. This CDR3 contains 14 residues. The CDR3 DNA is TGTGCCAGCAGCGTAGGGCCCCGACAAGAGACCCAGTACTTC. Translation gives CASSVGPRQETQYF. Using reference TRBV9 and TRBJ2-5 for the parts outside the CDR3, the full variable domain is DSGVTQTPKHLITATGQRVTLRCSPRSGDLSVYWYQQSLDQGLQFLIQYYNGEERAKGNILERFSAQQFPDLHSELNLSSLELGDSALYFCASSVGPRQETQYFGPGTRLLVL.

The chain joins TRBV5-4 to TRBJ1-4; 8 bases agree with TRBD1. The CDR3 has 16 amino acids. With V trimmed by 1 base and J by 7 bases, 9 bases remained unmatched. Germline loops: CDR1 SGHNT, CDR2 YYREEE (reference sequence). The CDR3 region is CASSLTGTGLSEKLFF. CDR3 DNA: TGTGCCAGCAGCTTGACGGGGACAGGTCTGAGTGAAAAACTGTTTTTT.

The J gene is TRBJ1-1, the V gene TRBV6-5; D is possibly TRBD1 (6 bases). V was clipped by 6 bases and J by 0 bases, with 14 bases between them. Germline CDR1 and CDR2: MNHEY and SVGAGI. The CDR3 consists of 15 residues. CDR3 sequence reads: CASRLDRYMNTEAFF. CDR3 in DNA: TGTGCCAGCAGACTGGACAGATACATGAACACTGAAGCTTTCTTT.

V usage is TRBV29-1 and J usage is TRBJ2-7; TRBD2 might be the D (6 bases). CDR3 size: 13 residues. In germline, CDR1 is SQVTM, CDR2 ANQGSEA. V was trimmed by 5 bases and J by 2 bases, leaving 13 bases between them. In nucleotides, the CDR3 is TGCAGCGTTACCCTAGCGTCTACCTACGAGCAGTACTTC. Amino acids: CSVTLASTYEQYF.

The rearrangement links TRBV5-1 to TRBJ2-7; 10 nucleotides align to TRBD2. The CDR3 is 16 amino acids. Germline-derived CDR1 and CDR2 are SGHRS and YFSETQ. The V segment lost 0 bases and the J segment 2 bases; nucleotides outside the gene matches: 5. The CDR3 bases are TGCGCCAGCAGCTTGGTTGCCGGACTAGCGGCCTACGAGCAGTACTTC. Its protein is CASSLVAGLAAYEQYF.

The chain is built from TRBV28 and TRBJ1-6; D is unresolved. V lost 6 bases and J lost 4, with 25 bases in between. The CDR3 totals 19 residues. CDR1 and CDR2 (germline): MDHEN, SYDVKM. In nucleotides, the CDR3 is TGTGCCAGCAGAGAGCAGTTTCGGGAGGCTGGGAAATATAATTCACCCCTCCACTTT. It is translated as CASREQFREAGKYNSPLHF.

The rearrangement uses TRBV18 and TRBJ1-1; 8 nucleotides align to TRBD1. The CDR3 totals 16 residues. Germline V gives CDR1 KGHSH, CDR2 LQKENI. The V segment lost 6 bases and the J segment 8 bases; nucleotides outside the gene matches: 17. CDR3 amino acids: CASSLQVAGGEYEAFF. The CDR3 bases are TGTGCCAGCTCCCTTCAGGTGGCAGGGGGCGAATACGAAGCTTTCTTT. Filled out from reference TRBV18 and TRBJ1-1, the complete variable domain reads NAGVMQNPRHLVRRRGQEARLRCSPMKGHSHVYWYRQLPEEGLKFMVYLQKENIIDESGMPKERFSAEFPKEGPSILRIQQVVRGDSAAYFCASSLQVAGGEYEAFFGQGTRLTVV.

The chain couples TRBV7-2 to TRBJ2-1; 15 bases are a match to TRBD2. Germline V gives CDR1 SGHTA, CDR2 FQGNSA. This CDR3 is 17 amino acids long. V lost 11 bases and J lost 7; bases outside the gene matches: 15. This chain's CDR3 is CALQLGLAGGPRNEQFF. CDR3 nucleotides: TGTGCCTTACAGCTGGGACTAGCGGGAGGACCTAGGAATGAGCAGTTCTTC.

This rearrangement joins TRBV27 to TRBJ2-3; TRBD2 agrees at 10 bases. Losses at the gene ends were 5 bases for V and 0 bases for J; bases not matched to a gene: 8. This CDR3 contains 17 residues. CDR1 is MNHEY and CDR2 is SMNVEV in the germline V gene (reference sequence). CDR3 bases: TGTGCCAGCAGTCTTCGGGCTAGCGGGGGTAGCACAGATACGCAGTATTTT. Amino acids: CASSLRASGGSTDTQYF.

The chain links TRBV29-1 to TRBJ2-7; no firm D call. CDR3 length: 12 amino acids. The V gene's germline CDR1 is SQVTM and CDR2 ANQGSEA. Trimming pared 0 bases from V and 2 bases from J, leaving 5 bases between. CDR3: CSVEDNPYEQYF. The DNA of the CDR3 is TGCAGCGTTGAAGATAATCCCTACGAGCAGTACTTC.

This chain links TRBV6-4 with TRBJ1-6; the D gene is possibly TRBD1 (5 bases). This CDR3 spans 13 amino acids. With 4 bases removed from V and 7 bases from J, the gap between germline ends came to 8 bases. Germline lookup yields CDR1 MRHNA and CDR2 SNTAGT. CDR3 DNA sequence: TGTGCCAGCAGTGTGACAGCAAATTCACCCCTCCACTTT. It is translated as CASSVTANSPLHF.

This clone was seen a handful of times. This chain links TRBV2 with TRBJ2-7; no clear D gene. Germline assignment: CDR1 SNHLY and CDR2 FYNNEI. V dropped 7 bases and J dropped 3 bases, with 13 bases sitting between them. The CDR3 length is 13 residues. CDR3 in amino acids: CASTLSRYYEQYF. The CDR3 DNA reads as TGTGCCAGCACTTTAAGCCGCTACTACGAGCAGTACTTC.

V and J are TRBV19 and TRBJ2-1; 12 nucleotides line up with TRBD2. Germline loops: CDR1 LNHDA, CDR2 SQIVND (reference sequence). The CDR3 has 15 amino acids. The ends lost 4 bases at V and 8 bases at J; junction bases unmatched: 6. Written as DNA, the CDR3 is TGTGCCAGTAGTACCCGGACTAGCGGGAACGATGAGCAGTTCTTC. It translates to CASSTRTSGNDEQFF.

The chain is built from TRBV6-4 and TRBJ1-6; 11 bases are a match to TRBD1. Looked up from germline, CDR1 is MRHNA and CDR2 is SNTAGT. CDR3 size: 15 residues. V gave up 2 bases and J gave up 7 bases; unmatched junction bases: 1. CDR3 sequence reads: CASSDRTGGNSPLHF. CDR3 sequence (DNA): TGTGCCAGCAGTGACCGGACAGGGGGCAATTCACCCCTCCACTTT.

The rearrangement joins TRBV10-3 to TRBJ2-7; TRBD2 aligns across 7 bases. Trimming at V came to 4 bases and at J to 6 bases, leaving 6 bases not matched to a gene. This CDR3 has 13 amino acids. Germline CDR1 is ENHRY and CDR2 is SYGVKD. The CDR3 loop is CAISVRELGEQYF. Written as DNA, the CDR3 is TGTGCCATCAGTGTGCGGGAGCTTGGCGAGCAGTACTTC.

This rearrangement joins TRBV19 to TRBJ1-5; 8 nucleotides match TRBD1. The germline V gene encodes CDR1 LNHDA and CDR2 SQIVND (reference sequence). The CDR3 extends over 14 amino acids. J gave up 6 bases and V 9 bases, and 10 bases lay outside the gene matches. CDR3 amino acids: CASDRGNEGQPQHF. Here the CDR3 DNA reads TGTGCCAGCGACAGGGGCAATGAAGGTCAGCCCCAGCATTTT.

The chain joins TRBV14 to TRBJ2-2; the match to TRBD1 covers 7 bases. The J segment lost 4 bases and the V segment lost 1 base, leaving 6 bases of the junction unmatched. The CDR3 length is 16 residues. The V gene's germline CDR1 is SGHDN and CDR2 FVKESK. CDR3: CASSQARSGGTGELFF. CDR3 nucleotide sequence: TGTGCCAGCAGCCAAGCGAGGTCAGGGGGCACCGGGGAGCTGTTTTTT.